This T cell receptor beta chain was recovered during a study of fetal regulatory T cell absence and autoimmunity. With 5 bases removed from V and 3 bases from J, the gap between germline ends came to 11 bases. This CDR3 contains 14 residues. CDR1 is LGHNA, CDR2 YSLEER, per germline. The survey-level immunoSEQ assay was used. Measured with immunoSEQ multiplex PCR; TCRdb has only the in-frame clones, and not every one. Here the sample spans about 95,000 clones, approximately 75% being singletons. The origin of this receptor is a male donor with IPEX syndrome. The chain employs TRBV4-3 and TRBJ2-4; D not resolved. The sample was pancreas tissue. The CDR3 DNA sequence: TGCGCCAGCAGCGGAATTTGGGGCAAAAACATTCAGTACTTC. It yields the protein CASSGIWGKNIQYF.